Listed below are T cell receptor beta chains from one sample, sequenced in a study of response to subunit inactivated influenza vaccine. Using its own MiXCR run on the RT-PCR reads, TCRdb lists one record per CDR3 protein. The sample yields around 710,000 distinct CDR3 sequences, about 14% seen once. The sample was PBMCs from blood, taken roughly 2 weeks before vaccination. These receptors were taken from a man aged 50 to 59 who received an inactivated influenza vaccine. Both conserved end residues are part of each CDR3. The order of the fields is clone size, V gene, D gene, J gene, CDR3 protein, CDR3 DNA. D genes are given only for firm matches. Clone size appears in some rows only: once, few, many, or a class for an expanded clone.

>few|TRBV4-1|NA|TRBJ1-2
CASSQATANNYGYTF
TGCGCCAGCAGCCAAGCGACAGCCAACAACTATGGCTACACCTTC
>NA|TRBV15|TRBD2|TRBJ2-1
CATSRGLAEYNEQFF
TGTGCCACCAGCAGAGGACTAGCGGAATACAATGAGCAGTTCTTC
>NA|TRBV28|TRBD1|TRBJ1-2
CASSLHPIRDSRGYTF
TGTGCCAGCAGTTTACACCCTATAAGGGACAGTAGAGGCTACACCTTC
>NA|TRBV20-1|TRBD1|TRBJ1-5
CSARPGGTGSHQPQHF
TGCAGTGCTAGACCGGGGGGGACAGGGAGCCATCAGCCCCAGCATTTT
>many|TRBV3-1|NA|TRBJ2-7
CASSQASYEQYF
TGTGCCAGCAGCCAAGCCTCCTACGAGCAGTACTTC
>NA|TRBV6-5|TRBD2|TRBJ2-3
CASSWSGRGGDTQYF
TGTGCCAGCAGTTGGAGCGGGAGGGGGGGAGATACGCAGTATTTT
>few|TRBV29-1|NA|TRBJ1-1
CSVDEAMNTEAFF
TGCAGCGTTGACGAGGCCATGAACACTGAAGCTTTCTTT
>NA|TRBV7-3|NA|TRBJ2-3
CASSLKGNGGGAADTQYF
TGTGCCAGCAGCTTAAAGGGTAATGGAGGGGGCGCGGCAGATACGCAGTATTTT
>few|TRBV5-5|TRBD1|TRBJ1-6
CASSSTQGGKQISPLHF
TGTGCCAGCAGCTCTACACAGGGGGGAAAACAGATTTCACCCCTCCACTTT
>NA|TRBV5-1|NA|TRBJ2-3
CASSLGAYTDTQYF
TGCGCCAGCAGCCTGGGGGCCTACACAGATACGCAGTATTTT
>few|TRBV5-6|TRBD1|TRBJ2-7
CASSTGQGNDEQYF
TGTGCCAGCAGCACGGGACAGGGAAACGACGAGCAGTACTTC
>once|TRBV28|NA|TRBJ2-4
CASSLVGRDEAKNIQYF
TGTGCCAGCAGTTTAGTGGGCAGGGACGAAGCCAAAAACATTCAGTACTTC
>many|TRBV5-1|NA|TRBJ2-2
CASSLVRGNTGELFF
TGCGCCAGCAGCTTGGTTCGAGGGAACACCGGGGAGCTGTTTTTT
>few|TRBV7-2|NA|TRBJ2-1
CASSSRSPSYNEQFF
TGTGCCAGCAGCTCCCGGTCACCTTCCTACAATGAGCAGTTCTTC
>NA|TRBV5-1|NA|TRBJ2-5
CASSWGTKGETQYF
TGCGCCAGCAGCTGGGGGACAAAAGGGGAGACCCAGTACTTC
>NA|TRBV7-2|NA|TRBJ2-7
CASSRAGLTYEQYF
TGTGCCAGCAGCCGAGCGGGCCTTACCTACGAGCAGTACTTC
>NA|TRBV7-3|TRBD2|TRBJ2-7
CASSLGTSYVHEQYF
TGTGCCAGCAGCTTAGGGACTAGCTATGTCCACGAGCAGTACTTC
>NA|TRBV10-3|NA|TRBJ1-5
CAINDRRDQPQHF
TGTGCCATCAATGACAGGAGAGATCAGCCCCAGCATTTT
>many|TRBV6-5|NA|TRBJ1-3
CASLAYSGNTIYF
TGTGCCAGCCTAGCTTACTCTGGAAACACCATATATTTT
>few|TRBV29-1|NA|TRBJ2-5
CSVEDSGTEETQYF
TGCAGCGTTGAAGATTCCGGTACGGAGGAGACCCAGTACTTC
>NA|TRBV5-1|NA|TRBJ2-2
CASSFTSGELFF
TGCGCCAGCAGCTTTACAAGTGGGGAGCTGTTTTTT
>few|TRBV28|TRBD1|TRBJ2-7
CASSKGQRSSYEQYF
TGTGCCAGCAGCAAGGGACAGCGCTCCTCCTACGAGCAGTACTTC
>many|TRBV12-3/TRBV12-4|NA|TRBJ2-7
CASSLGTNEQYF
TGTGCCAGCAGTTTGGGGACAAACGAGCAGTACTTC
>NA|TRBV6-2/TRBV6-3|TRBD2|TRBJ2-1
CASRPLLAGGPLGNEQFF
TGTGCCAGCAGACCTCTACTAGCGGGAGGGCCCTTGGGGAATGAGCAGTTCTTC
>NA|TRBV27|TRBD2|TRBJ2-1
CASSLSNGRPSYNEQFF
TGTGCCAGCAGTTTAAGTAACGGGAGGCCCTCCTACAATGAGCAGTTCTTC
>NA|TRBV7-9|NA|TRBJ1-2
CASSQDPVAVYGYTF
TGTGCCAGCAGCCAAGACCCGGTGGCAGTCTATGGCTACACCTTC
>few|TRBV12-3/TRBV12-4|TRBD1|TRBJ2-2
CASSFGRGPDTGELFF
TGTGCCAGCAGTTTCGGCAGGGGGCCGGACACCGGGGAGCTGTTTTTT
>NA|TRBV7-2|TRBD2|TRBJ2-3
CASSLLGLALTDTQYF
TGTGCCAGCAGCCTACTCGGACTAGCGTTGACAGATACGCAGTATTTT
>NA|TRBV6-2/TRBV6-3|TRBD2|TRBJ2-3
CASSYSQAGGTDTQYF
TGTGCCAGCAGTTACTCGCAAGCGGGAGGAACAGATACGCAGTATTTT
>NA|TRBV4-1|TRBD1|TRBJ2-3
CASSQDRRTGGYTQYF
TGCGCCAGCAGCCAAGATCGAAGGACAGGGGGCTATACGCAGTATTTT
>NA|TRBV15|NA|TRBJ2-1
CATSRDRPGNEQFF
TGTGCCACCAGCAGAGATCGGCCTGGGAATGAGCAGTTCTTC
>few|TRBV7-2|TRBD1|TRBJ1-2
CASSFTGGNYGYTF
TGTGCCAGCAGCTTCACAGGGGGGAACTATGGCTACACCTTC
>many|TRBV3-1|TRBD1|TRBJ1-3
CASSPHRGHSGNTIYF
TGTGCCAGCAGCCCACACAGGGGACACTCTGGAAACACCATATATTTT
>few|TRBV27|TRBD1|TRBJ2-7
CASSPGPGQSYEQYF
TGTGCCAGCAGTCCCGGACCGGGACAGTCCTACGAGCAGTACTTC
>NA|TRBV28|NA|TRBJ2-5
CASRRGTAQETQYF
TGTGCCAGCAGACGGGGGACAGCCCAAGAGACCCAGTACTTC
>few|TRBV4-1|NA|TRBJ1-5
CASSQDESSQPQHF
TGCGCCAGCAGCCAAGACGAATCCAGCCAGCCCCAGCATTTT
>few|TRBV5-1|TRBD2|TRBJ2-7
CASSLDPAAGAMNEQYF
TGCGCCAGCAGCTTGGACCCCGCCGCGGGAGCAATGAACGAGCAGTACTTC
>NA|TRBV7-8|NA|TRBJ1-5
CASSLGRHSRGQPQHF
TGTGCCAGCAGCTTAGGAAGACACTCACGGGGGCAGCCCCAGCATTTT
>NA|TRBV2|TRBD2|TRBJ2-7
CASSELAGYYEQYF
TGTGCCAGCAGTGAATTAGCGGGATACTACGAGCAGTACTTC
>few|TRBV28|NA|TRBJ2-7
CASSPPARHEQYF
TGTGCCAGCTCACCCCCAGCCCGGCACGAGCAGTACTTC
>few|TRBV11-2|NA|TRBJ2-2
CASSLDLVAGELFF
TGTGCCAGCAGCTTAGATCTCGTTGCCGGGGAGCTGTTTTTT
>few|TRBV20-1|NA|TRBJ1-5
CSAIDRTNQPQHF
TGCAGTGCTATTGACAGGACTAATCAGCCCCAGCATTTT
>NA|TRBV27|NA|TRBJ2-3
CASSLKGSRTDTQYF
TGTGCCAGCAGTTTGAAGGGCTCTCGCACAGATACGCAGTATTTT
>NA|TRBV27|NA|TRBJ1-6
CASSSTGLASPLHF
TGTGCCAGCAGCTCCACAGGGTTGGCTTCACCCCTCCACTTT
>NA|TRBV6-2/TRBV6-3|NA|TRBJ2-5
CASSYGSSGETQYF
TGTGCCAGCAGTTATGGCTCATCCGGGGAGACCCAGTACTTC
>few|TRBV5-5|NA|TRBJ2-2
CASRPSWGDTGELFF
TGTGCCAGCAGACCATCCTGGGGGGACACCGGGGAGCTGTTTTTT
>few|TRBV4-1|TRBD1|TRBJ2-1
CASSQGTGRTDEQFF
TGCGCCAGCAGCCAAGGGACAGGGCGTACCGATGAGCAGTTCTTC
>many|TRBV7-8|NA|TRBJ1-1
CASSLQVNTEAFF
TGTGCCAGCAGCTTACAGGTTAACACTGAAGCTTTCTTT
>NA|TRBV5-1|TRBD2|TRBJ2-7
CASSVGLAEFEQYF
TGCGCCAGCAGCGTGGGACTAGCGGAGTTTGAGCAGTACTTC
>NA|TRBV5-1|TRBD2|TRBJ2-3
CASSLVTSGTRTDTQYF
TGCGCCAGCAGCTTGGTGACTAGCGGGACCCGCACAGATACGCAGTATTTT
>NA|TRBV12-3/TRBV12-4|NA|TRBJ1-5
CASQDPNRRHAVGSQHF
TGTGCCAGCCAGGATCCTAACAGGAGACACGCCGTCGGGTCCCAGCATTTT
>many|TRBV29-1|NA|TRBJ2-3
CSVGTVPSTDTQYF
TGCAGCGTTGGCACAGTCCCTAGCACAGATACGCAGTATTTT
>NA|TRBV11-2|TRBD2|TRBJ2-5
CASSSGFGQREDQETQYF
TGTGCCAGCAGCTCAGGATTCGGCCAGCGGGAGGACCAAGAGACCCAGTACTTC
>many|TRBV20-1|NA|TRBJ1-3
CSARPTDSHPNTIYF
TGCAGTGCTAGACCAACGGACAGCCACCCAAACACCATATATTTT
>few|TRBV11-1|TRBD2|TRBJ2-3
CASSPPPYLAVLTDTQYF
TGTGCCAGCAGCCCACCTCCTTACCTAGCGGTACTCACAGATACGCAGTATTTT
>NA|TRBV7-8|NA|TRBJ1-4
CASSLLAGSLELFF
TGTGCCAGCAGCCTGCTGGCTGGGTCTCTTGAACTGTTTTTT
>few|TRBV6-2/TRBV6-3|NA|TRBJ2-7
CASGPRTGPYEQYF
TGTGCCAGCGGCCCTCGAACAGGGCCCTACGAGCAGTACTTC
>NA|TRBV4-3|TRBD2|TRBJ2-1
CASSQSSGGAPYNEQFF
TGCGCCAGCAGCCAATCTAGCGGGGGGGCCCCCTACAATGAGCAGTTCTTC
>few|TRBV28|NA|TRBJ2-1
CASSLLAREQFF
TGTGCCAGCAGTTTATTAGCTCGTGAGCAGTTCTTC
>NA|TRBV6-5|NA|TRBJ2-5
CASSLRVEGTQYF
TGTGCCAGCAGTTTAAGGGTGGAGGGGACCCAGTACTTC